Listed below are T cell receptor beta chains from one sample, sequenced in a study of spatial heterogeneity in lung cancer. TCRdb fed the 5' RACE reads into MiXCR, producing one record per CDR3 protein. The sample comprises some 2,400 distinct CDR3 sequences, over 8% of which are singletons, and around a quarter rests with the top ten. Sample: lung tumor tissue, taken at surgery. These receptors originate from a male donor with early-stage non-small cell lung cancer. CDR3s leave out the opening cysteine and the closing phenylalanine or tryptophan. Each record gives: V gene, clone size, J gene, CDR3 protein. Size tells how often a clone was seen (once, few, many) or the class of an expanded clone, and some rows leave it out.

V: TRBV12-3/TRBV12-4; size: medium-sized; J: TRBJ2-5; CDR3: ASSLPRSQETQY
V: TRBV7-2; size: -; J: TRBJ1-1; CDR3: ASSPQGQNTEAF
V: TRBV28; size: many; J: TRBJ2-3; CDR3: ASNRDSPNTQY
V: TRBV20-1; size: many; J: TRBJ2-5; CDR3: SAGNREGYQETQY
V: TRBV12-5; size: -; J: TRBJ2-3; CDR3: ASGLMPADTQY
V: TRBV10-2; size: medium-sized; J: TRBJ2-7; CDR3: ASSEAGGGYEQY
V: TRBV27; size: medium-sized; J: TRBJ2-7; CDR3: AVGGGTSYEQY
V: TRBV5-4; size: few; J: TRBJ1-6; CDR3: ASSSQGGQSPLH
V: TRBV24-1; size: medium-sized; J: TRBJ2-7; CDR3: ATSSGTSGYEQY
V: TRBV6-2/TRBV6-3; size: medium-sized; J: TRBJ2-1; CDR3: ASSYEGLAGNEQF
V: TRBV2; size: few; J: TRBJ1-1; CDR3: ASSDNSNTEAF
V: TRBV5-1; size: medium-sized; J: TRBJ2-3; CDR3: ASSLTADTQY
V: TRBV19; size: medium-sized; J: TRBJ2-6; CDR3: ASRQNSHSGANVLT
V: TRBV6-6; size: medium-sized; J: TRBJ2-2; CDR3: ASVRTANTGELF
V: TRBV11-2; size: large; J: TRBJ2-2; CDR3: ASSPASIAGELF
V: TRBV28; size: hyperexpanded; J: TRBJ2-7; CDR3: ASSRLAGSSYEQY
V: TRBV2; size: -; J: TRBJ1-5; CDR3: ASSGVFREQPQH
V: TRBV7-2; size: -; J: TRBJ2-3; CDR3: ASSVQGKDTDTQY
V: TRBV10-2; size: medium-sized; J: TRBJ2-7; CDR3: ASSSGTGTYEQY
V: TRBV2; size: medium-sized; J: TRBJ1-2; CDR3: ASSEVVGDYGYT
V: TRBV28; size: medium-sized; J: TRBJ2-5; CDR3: ASRGPGETQY
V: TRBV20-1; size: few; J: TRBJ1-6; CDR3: SANRQSYNSPLH
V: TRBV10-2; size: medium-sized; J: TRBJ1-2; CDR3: ASSESRGDPIGYT
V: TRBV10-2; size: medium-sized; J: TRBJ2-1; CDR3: ASGVSSYNEQF
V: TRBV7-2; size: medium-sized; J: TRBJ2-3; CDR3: ASSLGVHHRDTQY
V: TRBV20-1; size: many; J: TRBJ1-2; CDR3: SARLTGPIRDGYT
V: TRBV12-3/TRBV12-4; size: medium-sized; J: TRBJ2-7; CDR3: ASSASGQAYEQY
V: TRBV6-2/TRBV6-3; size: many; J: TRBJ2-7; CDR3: ASSYDRGPNYEQY
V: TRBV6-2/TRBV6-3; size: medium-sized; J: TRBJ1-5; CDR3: ASSPQGGNQPQH
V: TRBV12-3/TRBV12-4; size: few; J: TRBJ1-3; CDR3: ASLRDSGNTIY
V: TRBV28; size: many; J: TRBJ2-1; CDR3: ASDSQSSSYNEQF
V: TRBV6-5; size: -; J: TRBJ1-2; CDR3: ASSYNRVSYT
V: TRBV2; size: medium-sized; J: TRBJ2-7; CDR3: ASSESPLKAGPEQY
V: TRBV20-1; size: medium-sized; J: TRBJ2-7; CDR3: SAPTPGGLEDEQY
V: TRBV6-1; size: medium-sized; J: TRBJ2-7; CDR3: ASCLSSDSSLEQY
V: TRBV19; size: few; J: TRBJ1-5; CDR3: ASSTGEIQPQH
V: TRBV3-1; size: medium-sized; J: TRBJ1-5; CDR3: ASSLGRQNQPQH
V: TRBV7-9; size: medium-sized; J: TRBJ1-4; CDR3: ASSLGAVREKLF
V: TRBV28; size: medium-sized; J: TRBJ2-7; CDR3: ASSYTGHTEQY
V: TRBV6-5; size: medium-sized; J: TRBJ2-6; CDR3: ASSYEAGDGANVLT
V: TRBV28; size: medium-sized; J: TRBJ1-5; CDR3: ATQRGSNQPQH
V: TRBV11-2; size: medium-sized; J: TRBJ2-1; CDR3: ASSPRHEQF
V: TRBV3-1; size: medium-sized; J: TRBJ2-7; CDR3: ASSRLAGVSSYEQY
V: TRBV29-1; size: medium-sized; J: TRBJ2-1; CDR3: SGAGLETTEQF
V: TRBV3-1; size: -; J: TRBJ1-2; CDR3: ASSPRPPRGYT
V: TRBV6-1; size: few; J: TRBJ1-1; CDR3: ALAPRPNTEAF
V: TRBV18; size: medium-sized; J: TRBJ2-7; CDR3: ASSPTKSYEQY
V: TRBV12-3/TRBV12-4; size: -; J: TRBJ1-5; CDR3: ASSLLGANQPQH
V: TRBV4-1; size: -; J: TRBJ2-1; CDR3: ASSPGGGGRNEQF
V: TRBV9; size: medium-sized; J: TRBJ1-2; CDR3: ASSALPDRTSNYGYT
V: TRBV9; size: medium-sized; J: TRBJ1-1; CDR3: ASSPGVGEAF
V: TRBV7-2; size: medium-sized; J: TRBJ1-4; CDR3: ASSSRAGPTNEKLF
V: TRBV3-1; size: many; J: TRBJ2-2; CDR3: ASSPLLTGLGTGELF